These 19 T cell receptor beta chains share one sample of origin, sequenced in a study of T cells in narcolepsy. Assay: immunoSEQ multiplex PCR; the TCRdb copy retains only in-frame clones and omits some. This sample has 30,000 to 45,000 clones; about 90% occur once, and the top ten carry more than 0.65%. Specimen: CD45RA- memory CD4+ T cells from PBMCs. These receptors were obtained from a human donor with narcolepsy.

The J gene is TRBJ2-3, the V gene TRBV30; weak D call: TRBD1 (5 bases). This CDR3 has 13 amino acids. Germline lookup yields CDR1 GTSNPN and CDR2 SVGIG (reference sequence). The V end was cut by 0 bases, the J end by 4 bases, with 8 bases between. The CDR3 loop is CAWSVQAADTQYF. CDR3 in DNA: TGTGCCTGGAGTGTACAGGCCGCAGATACGCAGTATTTT. Supplemented by reference TRBV30 and TRBJ2-3, the full variable domain reads SQTIHQWPATLVQPVGSPLSLECTVEGTSNPNLYWYRQAAGRGLQLLFYSVGIGQISSEVPQNLSASRPQDRQFILSSKKLLLSDSGFYLCAWSVQAADTQYFGPGTRLTVL.

This chain's CDR3 is CASSPTEYEQYF. CDR3 nucleotides: TGTGCCAGCTCACCGACAGAATACGAGCAGTACTTC. The V gene is TRBV18, the J gene TRBJ2-7; maybe TRBD1 (5 bases). There are 12 residues in the CDR3. Trimming took 3 bases from V and 4 from J, leaving 7 bases between them. The V gene's germline CDR1 is KGHSH and CDR2 LQKENI. The full variable domain, in which reference TRBV18 and TRBJ2-7 provide the parts outside the CDR3, is NAGVMQNPRHLVRRRGQEARLRCSPMKGHSHVYWYRQLPEEGLKFMVYLQKENIIDESGMPKERFSAEFPKEGPSILRIQQVVRGDSAAYFCASSPTEYEQYFGPGTRLTVT.

The genes are TRBV5-4 and TRBJ2-7; TRBD1 might be the D (5 bases). CDR1 and CDR2 from the germline V gene are SGHNT and YYREEE (reference sequence). This CDR3 has 14 residues. Trimming took off 3 bases at V and 0 bases at J, with 10 bases between the two ends. CDR3 amino acids: CASSSQGISYEQYF. The DNA of the CDR3 is TGTGCCAGCAGCTCCCAGGGTATCTCCTACGAGCAGTACTTC.

This clone was found once. The chain recombines TRBV7-9 with TRBJ1-2; TRBD1 aligns across 7 bases. This CDR3 spans 14 amino acids. V trimming: 3 bases; J trimming: 4 bases; junction bases outside the gene matches: 5. Germline loops: CDR1 SEHNR, CDR2 FQNEAQ (reference sequence). The CDR3 spells CASSLGQPTYGYTF. CDR3 bases: TGTGCCAGCAGCTTGGGACAGCCGACCTATGGCTACACCTTC.

This clone appeared a single time. The chain has TRBV5-6 and TRBJ2-7; no reliable D call. V lost 4 bases to trimming and J lost 3 bases, with 11 bases between them. CDR1 SGHDT and CDR2 YYEEEE come from the germline V gene. The CDR3 runs 13 residues. This CDR3 is CASSQNWGYEQYF. The CDR3 nucleotides are TGTGCCAGCAGCCAGAATTGGGGCTACGAGCAGTACTTC.

The chain combines TRBV28 with TRBJ1-4, with 12 bases fitting TRBD1. CDR1 is MDHEN, CDR2 SYDVKM, per germline. The V gene end was trimmed by 5 bases and the J gene end by 8 bases; junction bases not matched to a gene: 15. The CDR3 length is 18 residues. CDR3 in amino acids: CASSPTGTGGARGEKLFF. The CDR3 nucleotides read TGTGCCAGCAGTCCGACCGGGACAGGGGGCGCAAGGGGCGAAAAACTGTTTTTT.

This chain joins TRBV7-2 and TRBJ2-3, with 7 bases fitting TRBD1. Germline assignment: CDR1 SGHTA and CDR2 FQGNSA. The CDR3 has 15 amino acids. With V trimmed by 2 bases and J by 1 base, 3 bases remained unmatched. CDR3 sequence reads: CASSLITGGTDTQYF. Written as DNA, the CDR3 is TGTGCCAGCAGCTTAATCACAGGGGGCACAGATACGCAGTATTTT.

CDR3 DNA: TGCAGTGCTAGAAAAGCCTACGAGCAGTACTTC. Protein: CSARKAYEQYF. The gene calls are TRBV20-1 and TRBJ2-7, with D unclear. This CDR3 contains 11 residues. V was pared by 2 bases and J by 2 bases, with 4 bases between. In germline, CDR1 is DFQATT, CDR2 SNEGSKA (reference sequence).

V and J are TRBV28 and TRBJ1-3; D is ambiguous. Per the germline V gene, CDR1 is MDHEN and CDR2 is SYDVKM. The CDR3 consists of 12 residues. Trimming shortened V by 5 bases and J by 2 bases, and 4 bases separated the two germline ends. CDR3 residues: CASSIAGNTIYF. CDR3 DNA: TGTGCCAGCAGTATTGCTGGAAACACCATATATTTT. Based on the CDR3 plus reference TRBV28 and TRBJ1-3, the full variable domain is DVKVTQSSRYLVKRTGEKVFLECVQDMDHENMFWYRQDPGLGLRLIYFSYDVKMKEKGDIPEGYSVSREKKERFSLILESASTNQTSMYLCASSIAGNTIYFGEGSWLTVV.

The chain joins TRBV4-3 to TRBJ2-4; D possibly corresponds to TRBD2 (5 bases). The CDR3 covers 16 residues. The germline V gene encodes CDR1 LGHNA and CDR2 YSLEER. Trimming took off 1 base at V and 0 bases at J, with 10 bases between the two ends. Written as DNA, the CDR3 is TGCGCCAGCAGCCAAGTCTGGGGAGAAGCCAAAAACATTCAGTACTTC. Translated: CASSQVWGEAKNIQYF.

This clone was detected a few times. The rearrangement links TRBV28 to TRBJ2-4, with unresolved D. Between the trimmed V and J ends, which lost 4 bases and 7 bases, there was a span of 11 bases. There are 13 residues in the CDR3. Germline V gene lookup returns CDR1 MDHEN and CDR2 SYDVKM. The chain's CDR3 is CASSSQDSNIQYF. In DNA, the CDR3 is TGTGCCAGCAGTTCCCAAGATAGTAACATTCAGTACTTC.

This sequence joins TRBV30 and TRBJ1-1; 9 bases are a match to TRBD1. V shed 6 bases, J shed 1 base, and the junction held 6 bases outside the gene matches. CDR1 is GTSNPN, CDR2 SVGIG, per germline (reference sequence). This CDR3 comprises 14 residues. The CDR3 protein is CACSTGGQNTEAFF. The CDR3 region has the DNA TGTGCCTGCTCGACAGGGGGTCAGAACACTGAAGCTTTCTTT.

V gene TRBV5-4 combines with J gene TRBJ2-5; D is perhaps TRBD1 (6 bases). Per the germline V gene, CDR1 is SGHNT and CDR2 is YYREEE (reference sequence). CDR3 size: 14 residues. The V and J ends lost 1 base and 4 bases respectively, with 11 bases between them. CDR3 DNA sequence: TGTGCCAGCAGCTTGCAGGGGTTGGGAGAGACCCAGTACTTC. Its protein is CASSLQGLGETQYF.

This chain uses TRBV28 with TRBJ1-4, with TRBD1 as a possible D gene (6 bases). The CDR3 length is 15 residues. CDR1 and CDR2 from the germline V gene are MDHEN and SYDVKM. Trimming took 5 bases from V and 5 from J, leaving 15 bases between them. CDR3 amino acids: CASSNPRGGNEKLFF. CDR3 DNA: TGTGCCAGCAGTAACCCTAGGGGGGGAAATGAAAAACTGTTTTTT.

This chain uses TRBV28 with TRBJ2-7; TRBD2 might be the D (5 bases). Trimming took 5 bases from V and 1 from J, leaving 15 bases between them. Germline V gene data show CDR1 as MDHEN and CDR2 as SYDVKM. The CDR3 loop spans 15 amino acids. CDR3: CASSTSSTSSYEQYF. The CDR3, as DNA: TGTGCCAGCAGTACGTCTAGCACTAGTTCCTACGAGCAGTACTTC.

This chain links TRBV9 with TRBJ1-5, with D possibly matching TRBD1 (6 bases). V was shortened by 1 base and J by 4 bases, with 12 bases between the two germline ends. This CDR3 comprises 15 residues. CDR1 is SGDLS, CDR2 YYNGEE, per germline. In nucleotides, the CDR3 is TGTGCCAGCAGCGTAAACGGGGGCCCTAATCAGCCCCAGCATTTT. It is translated as CASSVNGGPNQPQHF.

The V and J genes are TRBV5-1 and TRBJ2-1, with 14 bases aligning to TRBD2. The CDR3 is 18 amino acids. J was trimmed by 2 bases and V by 0 bases; bases with no gene match: 4. CDR1 SGHRS and CDR2 YFSETQ come from the germline V gene. The CDR3 protein is CASSLVGTSGGAYNEQFF. The CDR3 region has the DNA TGCGCCAGCAGCTTGGTTGGGACTAGCGGGGGAGCCTACAATGAGCAGTTCTTC.

This chain uses TRBV28 with TRBJ2-4; tentatively, D is TRBD1 (6 bases). Per the germline V gene, CDR1 is MDHEN and CDR2 is SYDVKM. V lost 4 bases to trimming and J lost 8 bases, with 15 bases between them. The CDR3 has 14 residues. Here the CDR3 DNA reads TGTGCCAGCAGTTCGCCCAGGGGTGGATACATTCAGTACTTC. This sequence encodes CASSSPRGGYIQYF.

A single count supports this clone. The rearrangement uses TRBV29-1 and TRBJ1-1, with TRBD1 identical over 7 bases. Germline V gives CDR1 SQVTM, CDR2 ANQGSEA. The CDR3 spans 13 residues. DNA of the CDR3: TGCGGGCACAGGGGTTGGGGAAACACTGAAGCTTTCTTT. Amino acids: CGHRGWGNTEAFF.